These T cell receptor beta chains were read from a single sample in a study of cytomegalovirus exposure and HLA in healthy donors. Produced via immunoSEQ multiplex PCR; TCRdb's table is partial and in-frame only. The profile covers about 110,000 clones, with 75% appearing a single time and around 2.5% taken by the ten largest. Sample: PBMCs. The receptors were gathered from a man aged 35 to 55 in good health and CMV-seronegative. The CDR3 runs from the conserved cysteine through the conserved F or W. Fields, in order: J gene, clone size, V gene, D gene, CDR3 protein, CDR3 DNA. D genes are given only for firm matches. The listing skips clone size in some rows; elsewhere it reads once, few, many or a size class.

j_gene: TRBJ1-2
abundance: -
v_gene: TRBV11-2
d_gene: -
CDR3aa: CASSLDLMRDLNGYTF
CDR3nt: TGTGCCAGCAGCTTAGATCTAATGAGGGACTTAAATGGCTACACCTTC

j_gene: TRBJ1-2
abundance: -
v_gene: TRBV15
d_gene: -
CDR3aa: CATRGDGGYGYTF
CDR3nt: TGTGCCACCAGGGGCGACGGGGGCTATGGCTACACCTTC

j_gene: TRBJ2-1
abundance: few
v_gene: TRBV9
d_gene: -
CDR3aa: CASSVGTKHNEQFF
CDR3nt: TGTGCCAGCAGCGTAGGGACTAAGCACAATGAGCAGTTCTTC

j_gene: TRBJ2-1
abundance: few
v_gene: TRBV2
d_gene: TRBD1
CDR3aa: CASKRTGVYNEQFF
CDR3nt: TGTGCCAGCAAAAGAACAGGGGTATACAATGAGCAGTTCTTC

j_gene: TRBJ1-2
abundance: -
v_gene: TRBV7-9
d_gene: TRBD1
CDR3aa: CASSSRTGYGYTF
CDR3nt: TGTGCCAGCAGCTCACGGACAGGGTATGGCTACACCTTC

j_gene: TRBJ2-1
abundance: few
v_gene: TRBV7-9
d_gene: TRBD2
CDR3aa: CASSLGPSGGVNEQFF
CDR3nt: TGTGCCAGCAGCTTGGGACCTAGCGGGGGGGTTAATGAGCAGTTCTTC

j_gene: TRBJ1-1
abundance: -
v_gene: TRBV5-1
d_gene: TRBD1
CDR3aa: CASSLAQGGLNTEAFF
CDR3nt: TGCGCCAGCAGCTTGGCACAGGGGGGCTTGAACACTGAAGCTTTCTTT

j_gene: TRBJ2-7
abundance: -
v_gene: TRBV10-2
d_gene: -
CDR3aa: CASSGTGKLYEQYF
CDR3nt: TGCGCCAGCAGTGGTACAGGAAAATTATACGAGCAGTACTTC

j_gene: TRBJ2-5
abundance: -
v_gene: TRBV2
d_gene: -
CDR3aa: CASSLWGEETQYF
CDR3nt: TGTGCCAGCAGTCTTTGGGGAGAAGAGACCCAGTACTTC

j_gene: TRBJ2-1
abundance: -
v_gene: TRBV15
d_gene: TRBD2
CDR3aa: CATRRSGGTGNEQFF
CDR3nt: TGTGCCACCAGAAGAAGCGGGGGGACGGGGAATGAGCAGTTCTTC

j_gene: TRBJ1-5
abundance: -
v_gene: TRBV6-1
d_gene: -
CDR3aa: CASHAPGQPQHF
CDR3nt: TGTGCCAGCCATGCGCCGGGTCAGCCCCAGCATTTT

j_gene: TRBJ2-2
abundance: -
v_gene: TRBV5-1
d_gene: TRBD2
CDR3aa: CASSLALAGGSRELFF
CDR3nt: TGCGCCAGCAGCCTTGCCCTAGCGGGGGGGTCTCGGGAGCTGTTTTTT

j_gene: TRBJ1-5
abundance: -
v_gene: TRBV7-9
d_gene: -
CDR3aa: CASSSHNQPQHF
CDR3nt: TGTGCCAGCAGCTCCCACAATCAGCCCCAGCATTTT

j_gene: TRBJ1-1
abundance: -
v_gene: TRBV5-4
d_gene: TRBD1
CDR3aa: CASRPDRGRSNTEAFF
CDR3nt: TGTGCCAGCAGACCGGACAGGGGGAGGTCGAACACTGAAGCTTTCTTT

j_gene: TRBJ2-7
abundance: -
v_gene: TRBV29-1
d_gene: -
CDR3aa: CSVEEAGNHEQYF
CDR3nt: TGCAGCGTTGAAGAGGCCGGGAACCACGAGCAGTACTTC

j_gene: TRBJ1-1
abundance: -
v_gene: TRBV6-5
d_gene: -
CDR3aa: CASSYSGSETEAFF
CDR3nt: TGTGCCAGCAGTTACTCTGGGTCGGAGACTGAAGCTTTCTTT

j_gene: TRBJ2-3
abundance: -
v_gene: TRBV9
d_gene: TRBD2
CDR3aa: CASSALTSGGTDTQYF
CDR3nt: TGTGCCAGCAGCGCTTTGACTAGCGGGGGGACAGATACGCAGTATTTT

j_gene: TRBJ2-5
abundance: -
v_gene: TRBV9
d_gene: -
CDR3aa: CASSRGNQETQYF
CDR3nt: TGTGCCAGCAGCCGGGGGAACCAAGAGACCCAGTACTTC

j_gene: TRBJ2-3
abundance: -
v_gene: TRBV20-1
d_gene: TRBD2
CDR3aa: CSGRPTDTQYF
CDR3nt: TGTAGCGGGAGACCCACAGATACGCAGTATTTT

j_gene: TRBJ1-6
abundance: -
v_gene: TRBV5-1
d_gene: TRBD1
CDR3aa: CASSLIAGTGISPLHF
CDR3nt: TGCGCCAGCAGTTTAATCGCCGGGACAGGGATTTCACCCCTCCACTTT

j_gene: TRBJ1-6
abundance: -
v_gene: TRBV6-5
d_gene: TRBD1
CDR3aa: CASGYDRGRNSPLHF
CDR3nt: TGTGCCAGCGGTTACGACAGGGGGCGTAATTCACCCCTCCACTTT

j_gene: TRBJ2-7
abundance: -
v_gene: TRBV9
d_gene: -
CDR3aa: CASSVGLASAEQYF
CDR3nt: TGTGCCAGCAGCGTAGGGCTAGCCTCCGCCGAGCAGTACTTC

j_gene: TRBJ2-1
abundance: -
v_gene: TRBV29-1
d_gene: -
CDR3aa: CSNDRKGGNEQFF
CDR3nt: TGCAGCAACGATCGGAAGGGGGGGAATGAGCAGTTCTTC